This TCR beta chain originates from a study of blood T cell repertoires in COVID-19 (TCRdb year 2020). Regarding the complete study: The collaborator samples originated in the United States, Italy and Spain and spanned the acute and convalescent phases of COVID-19. The material from the prospective study consisted of cDNA or gDNA derived from T cells, B-cell-depleted T cells, or PBMCs. Subjects who had been exposed to COVID-19, were actively infected with it, or had recovered from it provided the deeply sampled blood TCRbeta repertoires that made up the dataset. The repertoires were made available in a free public database intended to serve as a resource for research on the immune response to SARS-CoV-2. The samples were drawn from the first 160 participants of the ongoing ImmuneRACE study and from over a thousand subjects provided by 6 global collaborators. A de-identified subject ID, COVID-19 status, age in years and sex were almost always included in the sample metadata. Where HLA class I and class II types were available, the types were taken from metadata supplied by the sample provider, not from assay-based typing.

Broad study findings and their caveats: Clinical and demographic metadata were provided uncurated, with the amount varying by source and participant.

As regards this clone: No cognate antigen has been identified for it. Per-base quality was not reported, and no clone a single base away is much larger than it.

Participants in the prospective study were aged about 18 to 95 years, lived in under 30 United States geographic areas, and enrolled through a virtual design. In the prospective study, cohorts were assigned on the basis of participant-reported clinical history obtained from a screening survey and a study questionnaire. Recovered participants in ImmuneRACE Cohort 3 were defined as having two consecutive negative NP/OP PCR tests, clearance from a healthcare professional, or resolution of symptoms. In the prospective study, whole blood, serum and a nasopharyngeal or oropharyngeal swab were collected from each participant by mobile phlebotomists. Over a roughly 2-month period, participants in the prospective study had the option of providing additional blood draws and questionnaires. Blood samples from the prospective study were shipped frozen or at room temperature prior to DNA extraction. TCRbeta CDR3 regions were amplified from genomic DNA by means of the immunoSEQ Assay, a bias-controlled multiplex PCR. The published analysis was carried out like this. The number of nucleated cells in each sample was estimated by amplification of reference gene primers within the assay. To quantify the absolute abundance of each unique TCRbeta CDR3 rearrangement, sequence reads were collapsed and filtered. For each sample, productive Simpson clonality was calculated by taking the square root of Simpson's diversity index across productive rearrangements. The immuneACCESS repertoire file appears here via TCRdb, limited to in-frame rearrangements. These files lack a portion of the clones; in checked studies, under half of the deficit traces to unresolved V genes, and the cause of the others is not known. V, J and clone size are taken as reported in that table, and D and trimming were inferred from the DNA itself. The sample profile shows 200,000 to 250,000 clones; 88% of them were found once. Around 2.7% of the sample is held by the ten biggest clonotypes.

Sequences SGHTA (CDR1) and FQGNSA (CDR2) are obtained from the germline V gene. Unmatched junction bases come to 3, with V trimmed by 1 base and J by 0 bases. The CDR3, from cysteine to phenylalanine, totals 15 residues. Only the CDR3 DNA stays, 45 bases, in frame from base 1. This clonotype originated in a woman between 25 and 40 years old who had recovered from COVID-19. Sequenced sample: PBMCs or T cells enriched from blood (not recorded which). Here the chain combines TRBV7-2 and TRBJ2-7; TRBD1 fits 7 bases in the junction. The nucleotides are TGTGCCAGCAGCTTAGAGGGGGCGCCCTCCTACGAGCAGTACTTC. This is translated as CASSLEGAPSYEQYF.